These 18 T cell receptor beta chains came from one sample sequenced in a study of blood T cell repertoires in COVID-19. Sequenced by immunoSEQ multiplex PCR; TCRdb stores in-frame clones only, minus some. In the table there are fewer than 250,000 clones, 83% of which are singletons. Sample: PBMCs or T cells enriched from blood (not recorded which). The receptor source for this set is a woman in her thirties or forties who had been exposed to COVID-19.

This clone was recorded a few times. The CDR3 DNA reads TGTGCCAGCTCACTGACAGTCTCTGGAAACACCATATATTTT. As protein: CASSLTVSGNTIYF. This chain joins TRBV18 and TRBJ1-3; TRBD1 is a possible D gene (5 bases). Trimming left V 4 bases short and J 0 bases short, with 7 bases between. Germline CDR1 KGHSH, CDR2 LQKENI. The CDR3 consists of 14 residues.

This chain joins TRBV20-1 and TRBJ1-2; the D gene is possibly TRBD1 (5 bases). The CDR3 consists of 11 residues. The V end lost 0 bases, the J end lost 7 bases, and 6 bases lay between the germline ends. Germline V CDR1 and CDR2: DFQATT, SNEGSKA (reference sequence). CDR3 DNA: TGCAGTGCTAGAGAGGGGGGTGGCTACACCTTC. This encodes CSAREGGGYTF.

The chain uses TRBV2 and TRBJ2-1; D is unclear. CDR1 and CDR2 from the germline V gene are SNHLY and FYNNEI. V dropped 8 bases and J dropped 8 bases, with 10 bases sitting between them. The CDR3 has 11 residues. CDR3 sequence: CASGFLDEQFF. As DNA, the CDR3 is TGTGCCAGCGGCTTTCTCGATGAGCAGTTCTTC.

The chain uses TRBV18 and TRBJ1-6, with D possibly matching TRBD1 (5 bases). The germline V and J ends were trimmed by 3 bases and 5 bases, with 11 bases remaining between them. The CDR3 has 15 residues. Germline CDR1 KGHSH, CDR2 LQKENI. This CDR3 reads CASSPSGGDNSPLHF. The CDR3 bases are TGTGCCAGCTCACCGTCCGGGGGAGATAATTCACCCCTCCACTTT.

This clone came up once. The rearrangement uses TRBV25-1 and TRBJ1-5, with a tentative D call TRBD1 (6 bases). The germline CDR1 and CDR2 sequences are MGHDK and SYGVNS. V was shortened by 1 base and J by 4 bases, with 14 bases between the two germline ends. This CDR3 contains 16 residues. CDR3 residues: CASSESKQGSNQPQHF. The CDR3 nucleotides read TGTGCCAGCAGTGAATCGAAACAGGGAAGTAATCAGCCCCAGCATTTT.

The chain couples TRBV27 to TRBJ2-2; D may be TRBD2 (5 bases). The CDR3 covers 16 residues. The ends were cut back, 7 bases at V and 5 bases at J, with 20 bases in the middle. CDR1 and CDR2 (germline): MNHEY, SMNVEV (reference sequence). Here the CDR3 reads CASTVRAALLTGELFF. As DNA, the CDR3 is TGTGCCAGCACCGTGAGAGCGGCACTTCTAACCGGGGAGCTGTTTTTT.

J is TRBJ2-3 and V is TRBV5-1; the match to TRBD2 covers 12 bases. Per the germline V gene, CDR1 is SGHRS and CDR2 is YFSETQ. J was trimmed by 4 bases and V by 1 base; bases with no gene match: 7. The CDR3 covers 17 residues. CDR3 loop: CASSLSAPSGGADTQYF. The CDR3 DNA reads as TGCGCCAGCAGCTTGAGCGCCCCTAGCGGGGGGGCAGATACGCAGTATTTT.

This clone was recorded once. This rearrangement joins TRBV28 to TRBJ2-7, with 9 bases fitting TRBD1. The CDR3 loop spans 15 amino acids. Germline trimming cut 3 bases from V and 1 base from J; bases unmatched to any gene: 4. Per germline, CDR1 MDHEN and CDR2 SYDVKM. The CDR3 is CASSLVTGGSYEQYF. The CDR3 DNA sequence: TGTGCCAGCAGTTTGGTGACAGGGGGGTCCTACGAGCAGTACTTC.

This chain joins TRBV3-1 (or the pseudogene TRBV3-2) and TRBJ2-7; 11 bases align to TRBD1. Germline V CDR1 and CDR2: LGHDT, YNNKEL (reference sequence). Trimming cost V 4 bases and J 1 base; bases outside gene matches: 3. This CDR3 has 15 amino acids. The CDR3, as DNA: TGTGCCAGCAGCCCCGGGACAGGGGGGTCCTACGAGCAGTACTTC. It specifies CASSPGTGGSYEQYF.

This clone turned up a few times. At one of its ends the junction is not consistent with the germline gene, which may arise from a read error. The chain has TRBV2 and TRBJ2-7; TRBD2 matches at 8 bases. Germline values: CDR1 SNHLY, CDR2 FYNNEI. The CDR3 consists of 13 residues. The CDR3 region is CASSESRGGPQIF. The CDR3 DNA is TGTGCCAGCAGTGAATCCCGGGGGGGGCCGCAGATCTTC.

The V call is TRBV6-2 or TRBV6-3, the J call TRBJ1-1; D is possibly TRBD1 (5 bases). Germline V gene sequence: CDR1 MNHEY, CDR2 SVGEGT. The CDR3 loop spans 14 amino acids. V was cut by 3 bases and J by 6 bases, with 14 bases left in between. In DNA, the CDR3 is TGTGCCAGCAGTTATCGGATGCTGGGGCCTGAAGCTTTCTTT. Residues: CASSYRMLGPEAFF.

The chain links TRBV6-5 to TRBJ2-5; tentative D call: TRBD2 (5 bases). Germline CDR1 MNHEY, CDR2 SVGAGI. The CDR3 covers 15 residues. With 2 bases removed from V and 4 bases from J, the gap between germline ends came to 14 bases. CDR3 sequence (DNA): TGTGCCAGCAGTTACGGCTTCGGGGAATCAGAGACCCAGTACTTC. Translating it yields CASSYGFGESETQYF.

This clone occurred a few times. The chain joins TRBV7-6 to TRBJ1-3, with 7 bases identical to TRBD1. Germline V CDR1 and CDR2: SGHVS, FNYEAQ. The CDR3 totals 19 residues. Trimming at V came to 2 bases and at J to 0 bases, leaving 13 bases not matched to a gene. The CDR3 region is CASSLWISAGGYSGNTIYF. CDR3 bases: TGTGCCAGCAGCTTATGGATATCGGCAGGGGGTTACTCTGGAAACACCATATATTTT.

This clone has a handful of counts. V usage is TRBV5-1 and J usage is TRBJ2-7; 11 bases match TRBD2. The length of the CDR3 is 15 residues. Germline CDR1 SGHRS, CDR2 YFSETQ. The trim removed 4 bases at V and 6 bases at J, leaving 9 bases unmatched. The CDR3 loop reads CASSLITSGGGEQYF. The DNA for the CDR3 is TGCGCCAGCAGCCTTATTACTAGCGGGGGAGGCGAGCAGTACTTC.

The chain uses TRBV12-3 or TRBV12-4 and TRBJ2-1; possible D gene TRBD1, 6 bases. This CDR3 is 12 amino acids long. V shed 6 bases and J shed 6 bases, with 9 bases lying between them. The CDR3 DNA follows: TGTGCCAGCAGCAACAGGGTCAATGAGCAGTTCTTC. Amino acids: CASSNRVNEQFF.

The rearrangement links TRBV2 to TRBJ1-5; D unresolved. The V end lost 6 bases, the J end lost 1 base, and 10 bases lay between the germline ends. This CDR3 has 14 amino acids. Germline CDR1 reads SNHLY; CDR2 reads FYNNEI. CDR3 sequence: CASSVLPSNQPQHF. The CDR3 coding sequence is TGTGCCAGCAGCGTCCTCCCGAGCAATCAGCCCCAGCATTTT.

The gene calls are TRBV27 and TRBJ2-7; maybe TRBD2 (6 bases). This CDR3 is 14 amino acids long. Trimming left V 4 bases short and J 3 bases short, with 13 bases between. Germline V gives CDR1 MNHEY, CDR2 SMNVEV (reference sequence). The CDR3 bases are TGTGCCAGCAGTTCGGGGGTTTCCTACTACGAGCAGTACTTC. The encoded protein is CASSSGVSYYEQYF.

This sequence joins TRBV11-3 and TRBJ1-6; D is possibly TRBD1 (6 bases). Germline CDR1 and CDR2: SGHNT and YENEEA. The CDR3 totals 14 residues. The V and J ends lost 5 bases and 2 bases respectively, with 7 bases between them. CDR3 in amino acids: CASSRTAYNSPLHF. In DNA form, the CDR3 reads TGTGCCAGCAGCCGGACAGCCTATAATTCACCCCTCCACTTT.